Sequencing of this TCR beta chain was carried out in a study of cytomegalovirus exposure and HLA in healthy donors. Clones were sequenced by immunoSEQ multiplex PCR, and TCRdb holds only the in-frame ones, with some missing. The profile shows 150,000 to 200,000 clones, about 96% of them singletons. V shed 5 bases and J 5 bases; nucleotides not matched to a gene: 4. Per the germline V gene, CDR1 is SGHRS and CDR2 is YFSETQ. The CDR3 spans 14 residues. This chain connects TRBV5-1 to TRBJ2-1; 10 nucleotides agree with TRBD1. The clonotype originates from a woman younger than 30 in good health and CMV-seronegative. Material: PBMCs. Here the CDR3 reads CASSWGTGDNEQFF. The CDR3 region has the DNA TGCGCCAGCAGTTGGGGGACAGGGGACAATGAGCAGTTCTTC.